The entry below describes one T cell receptor (beta chain). The V gene's germline CDR1 is SGHRS and CDR2 YFSETQ. The CDR3 runs 15 residues. The V end was cut by 4 bases, the J end by 4 bases, with 17 bases between. This entry comes from a study of blood T cell repertoires in COVID-19. Recovery among Cohort 3 donors was established by two negative PCRs, clearance, or symptom resolution. TCRdb's copy holds only in-frame clones and misses some; the assay was immunoSEQ multiplex PCR. This table holds under 250,000 clones, 70% to 85% found once. The chain carries TRBV5-1 and TRBJ1-2; D is undetermined. Specimen: PBMCs or T cells enriched from blood (not recorded which). This TCR derives from a woman aged 55-70 years who had recovered from COVID-19. CDR3 in amino acids: CASSPGSEGPYGYTF. The CDR3 DNA is TGCGCCAGCAGCCCGGGGTCTGAGGGTCCCTATGGCTACACCTTC.